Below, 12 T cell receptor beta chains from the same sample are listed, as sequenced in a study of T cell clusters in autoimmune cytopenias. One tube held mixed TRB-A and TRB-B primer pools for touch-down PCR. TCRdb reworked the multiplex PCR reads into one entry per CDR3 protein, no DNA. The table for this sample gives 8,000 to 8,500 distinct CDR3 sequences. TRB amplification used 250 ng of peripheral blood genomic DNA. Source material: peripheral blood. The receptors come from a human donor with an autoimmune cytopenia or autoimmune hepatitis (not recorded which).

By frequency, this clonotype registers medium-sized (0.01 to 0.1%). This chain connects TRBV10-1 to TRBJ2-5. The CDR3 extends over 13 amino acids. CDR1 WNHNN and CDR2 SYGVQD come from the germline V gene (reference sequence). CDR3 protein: CASSESQATTQYF.

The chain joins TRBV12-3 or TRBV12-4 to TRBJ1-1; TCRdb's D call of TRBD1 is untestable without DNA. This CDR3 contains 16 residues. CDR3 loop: CASSLPFGTDNTEAFF.

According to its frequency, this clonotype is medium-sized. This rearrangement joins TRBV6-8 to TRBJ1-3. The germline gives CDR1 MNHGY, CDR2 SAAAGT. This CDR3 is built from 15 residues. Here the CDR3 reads CASSYSGVGENTIYF.

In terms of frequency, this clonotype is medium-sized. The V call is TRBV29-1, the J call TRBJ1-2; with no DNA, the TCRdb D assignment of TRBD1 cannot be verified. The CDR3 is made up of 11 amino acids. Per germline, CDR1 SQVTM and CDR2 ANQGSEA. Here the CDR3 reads CSTRDNYGYTF.

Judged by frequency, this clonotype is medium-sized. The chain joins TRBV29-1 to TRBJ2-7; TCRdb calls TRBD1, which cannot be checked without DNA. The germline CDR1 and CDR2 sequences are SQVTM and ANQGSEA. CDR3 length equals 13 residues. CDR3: CSVDGTGGYEQYF.

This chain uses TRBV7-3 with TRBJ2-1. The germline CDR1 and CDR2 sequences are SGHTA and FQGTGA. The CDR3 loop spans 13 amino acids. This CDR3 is CASSLAPINEQFF.

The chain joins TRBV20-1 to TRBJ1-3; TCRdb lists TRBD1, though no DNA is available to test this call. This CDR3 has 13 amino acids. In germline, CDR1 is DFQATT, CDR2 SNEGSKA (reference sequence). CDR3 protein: CSALQGQGNTIYF.

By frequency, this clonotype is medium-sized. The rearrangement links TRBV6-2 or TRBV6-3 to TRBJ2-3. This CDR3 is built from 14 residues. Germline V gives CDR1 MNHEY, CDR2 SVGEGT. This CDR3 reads CASSYGIRTDTQYF.

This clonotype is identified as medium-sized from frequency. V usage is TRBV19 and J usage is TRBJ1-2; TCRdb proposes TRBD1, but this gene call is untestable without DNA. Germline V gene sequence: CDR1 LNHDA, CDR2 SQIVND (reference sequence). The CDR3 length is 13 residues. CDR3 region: CATLPTGSYGYTF. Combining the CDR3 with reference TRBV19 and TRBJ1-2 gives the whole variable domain DGGITQSPKYLFRKEGQNVTLSCEQNLNHDAMYWYRQDPGQGLRLIYYSQIVNDFQKGDIAEGYSVSREKKESFPLTVTSAQKNPTAFYLCATLPTGSYGYTFGSGTRLTVV.

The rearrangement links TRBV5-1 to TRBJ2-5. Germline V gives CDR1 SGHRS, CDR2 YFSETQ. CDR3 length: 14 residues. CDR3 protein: CASSATQNQETQYF.

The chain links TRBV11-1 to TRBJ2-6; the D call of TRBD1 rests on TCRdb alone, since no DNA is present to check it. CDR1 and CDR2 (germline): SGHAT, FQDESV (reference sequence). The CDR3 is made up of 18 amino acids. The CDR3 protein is CASSLRGGPMAGANVLTF.

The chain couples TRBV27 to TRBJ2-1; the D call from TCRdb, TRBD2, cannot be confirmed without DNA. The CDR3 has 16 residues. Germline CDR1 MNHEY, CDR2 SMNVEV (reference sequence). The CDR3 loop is CASSTGTILSYNEQFF.